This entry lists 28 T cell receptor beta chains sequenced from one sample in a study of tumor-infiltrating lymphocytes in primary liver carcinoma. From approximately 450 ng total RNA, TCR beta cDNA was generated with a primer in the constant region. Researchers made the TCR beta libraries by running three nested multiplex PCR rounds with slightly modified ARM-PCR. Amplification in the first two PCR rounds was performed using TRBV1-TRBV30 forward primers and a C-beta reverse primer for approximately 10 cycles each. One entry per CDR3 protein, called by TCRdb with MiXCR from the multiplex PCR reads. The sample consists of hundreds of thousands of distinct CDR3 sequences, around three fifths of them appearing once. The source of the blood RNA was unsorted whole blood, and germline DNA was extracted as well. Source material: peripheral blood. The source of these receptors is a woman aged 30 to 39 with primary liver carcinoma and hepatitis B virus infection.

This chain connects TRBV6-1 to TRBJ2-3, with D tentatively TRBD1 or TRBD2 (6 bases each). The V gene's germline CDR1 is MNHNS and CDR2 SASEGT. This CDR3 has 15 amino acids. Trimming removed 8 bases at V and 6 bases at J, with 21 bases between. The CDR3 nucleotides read TGTGCCAGCCGCTACCGGAGGGGGTTGACGGATACGCAGTATTTT. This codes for CASRYRRGLTDTQYF.

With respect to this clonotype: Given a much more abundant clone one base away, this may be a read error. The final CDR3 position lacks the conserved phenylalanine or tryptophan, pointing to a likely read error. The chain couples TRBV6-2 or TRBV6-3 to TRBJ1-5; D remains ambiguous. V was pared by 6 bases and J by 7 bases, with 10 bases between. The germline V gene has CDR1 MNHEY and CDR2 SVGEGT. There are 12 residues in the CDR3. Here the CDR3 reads CASRQDYQPQHL. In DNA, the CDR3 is TGTGCCAGCAGGCAGGATTACCAGCCCCAGCATTTG.

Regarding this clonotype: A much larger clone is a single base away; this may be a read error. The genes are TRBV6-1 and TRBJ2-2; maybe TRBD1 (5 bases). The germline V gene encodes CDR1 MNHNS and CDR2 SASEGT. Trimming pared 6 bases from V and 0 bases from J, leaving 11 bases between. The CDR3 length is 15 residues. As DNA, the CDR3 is TGTGCCAGCAGGCCGACAGTCTCGAACACCGGGGAGCTGTTTTTT. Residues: CASRPTVSNTGELFF.

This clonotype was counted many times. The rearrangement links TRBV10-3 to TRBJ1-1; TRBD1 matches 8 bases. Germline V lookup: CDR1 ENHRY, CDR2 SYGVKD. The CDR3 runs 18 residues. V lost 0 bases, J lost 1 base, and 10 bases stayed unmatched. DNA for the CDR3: TGTGCCATCAGTGAGTCGAAAGCCGGGACAGGCGGGAACACTGAAGCTTTCTTT. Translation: CAISESKAGTGGNTEAFF.

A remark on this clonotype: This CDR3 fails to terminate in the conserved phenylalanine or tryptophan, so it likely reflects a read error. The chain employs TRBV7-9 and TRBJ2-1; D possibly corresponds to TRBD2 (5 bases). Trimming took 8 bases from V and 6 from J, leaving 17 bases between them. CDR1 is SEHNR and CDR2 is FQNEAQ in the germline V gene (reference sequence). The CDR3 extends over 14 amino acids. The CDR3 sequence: CASVSPRGPNEQFS. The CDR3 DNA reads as TGTGCCAGCGTTTCGCCCCGAGGGCCCAATGAGCAGTTCTCC.

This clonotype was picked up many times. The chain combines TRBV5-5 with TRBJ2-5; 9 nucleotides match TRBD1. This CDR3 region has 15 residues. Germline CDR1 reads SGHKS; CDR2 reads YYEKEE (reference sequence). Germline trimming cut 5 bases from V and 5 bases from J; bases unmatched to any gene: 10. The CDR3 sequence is CASSRQGGLEETQYF. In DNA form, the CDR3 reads TGTGCCAGCAGTCGACAGGGGGGTCTGGAGGAGACCCAGTACTTC. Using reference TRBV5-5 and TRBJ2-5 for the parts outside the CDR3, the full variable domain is DAGVTQSPTHLIKTRGQQVTLRCSPISGHKSVSWYQQVLGQGPQFIFQYYEKEERGRGNFPDRFSARQFPNYSSELNVNALLLGDSALYLCASSRQGGLEETQYFGPGTRLLVL.

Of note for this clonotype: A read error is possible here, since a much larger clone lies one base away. Here the CDR3 DNA reads TGCGCCAACAGCCAGGGCGGGCGGCCAGATACGCAGTATTTT. Protein: CANSQGGRPDTQYF. The chain joins TRBV4-3 to TRBJ2-3; D is tentatively TRBD1 or TRBD2 (5 bases each). CDR1 and CDR2 (germline): LGHNA, YSLEER. CDR3 length: 14 residues.

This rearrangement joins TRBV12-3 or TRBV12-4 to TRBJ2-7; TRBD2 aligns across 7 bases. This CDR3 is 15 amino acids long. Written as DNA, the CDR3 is TGTACTAGCAGTTTAGGTGCGGGAGCCATTTACGAGCAGTACTTC. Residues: CTSSLGAGAIYEQYF.

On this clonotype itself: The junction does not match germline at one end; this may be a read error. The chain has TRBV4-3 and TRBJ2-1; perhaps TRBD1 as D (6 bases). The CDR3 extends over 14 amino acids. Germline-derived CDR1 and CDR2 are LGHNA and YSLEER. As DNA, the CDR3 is TGCGCCAGCAGCCAACGGGGCTGGGACAATGAGCAGCTCTTC. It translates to CASSQRGWDNEQLF.

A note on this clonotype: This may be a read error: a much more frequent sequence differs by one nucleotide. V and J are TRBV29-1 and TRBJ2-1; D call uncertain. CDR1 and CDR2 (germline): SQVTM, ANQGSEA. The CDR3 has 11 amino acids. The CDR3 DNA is TGCAACGTTGATTTATACGATGAGCAGTTCTTC. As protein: CNVDLYDEQFF.

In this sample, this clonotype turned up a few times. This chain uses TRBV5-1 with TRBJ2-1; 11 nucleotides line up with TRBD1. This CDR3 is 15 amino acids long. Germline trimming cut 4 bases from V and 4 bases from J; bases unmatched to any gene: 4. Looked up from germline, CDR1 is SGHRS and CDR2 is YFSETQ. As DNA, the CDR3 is TGCGCCAGCAGCCCCGGACAGGGGGCGTACAATGAGCAGTTCTTC. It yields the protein CASSPGQGAYNEQFF.

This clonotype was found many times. In nucleotides, the CDR3 is TGTGCCAGCACGGACCGGTACAATGAGCAGTTCTTC. Encoded protein: CASTDRYNEQFF. The chain carries TRBV11-1 and TRBJ2-1; D uncertain. Deletions cut 7 bases from V and 4 bases from J, with 8 bases between. The CDR3 extends over 12 amino acids. Germline V gene lookup returns CDR1 SGHAT and CDR2 FQDESV (reference sequence).

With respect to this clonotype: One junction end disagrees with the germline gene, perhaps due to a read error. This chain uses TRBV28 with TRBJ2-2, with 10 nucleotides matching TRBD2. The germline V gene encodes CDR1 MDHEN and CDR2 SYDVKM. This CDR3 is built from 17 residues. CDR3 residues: CASSLGGLALNIGELFF. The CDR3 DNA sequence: TGTGCCAGCAGCTTAGGGGGACTAGCGCTAAACATCGGGGAACTGTTTTTT.

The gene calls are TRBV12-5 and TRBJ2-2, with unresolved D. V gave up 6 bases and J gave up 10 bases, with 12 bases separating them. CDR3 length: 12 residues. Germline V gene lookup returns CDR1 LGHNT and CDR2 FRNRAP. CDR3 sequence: CASGARAEELFF. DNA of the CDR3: TGTGCTAGTGGAGCTCGCGCCGAGGAGCTGTTTTTT.

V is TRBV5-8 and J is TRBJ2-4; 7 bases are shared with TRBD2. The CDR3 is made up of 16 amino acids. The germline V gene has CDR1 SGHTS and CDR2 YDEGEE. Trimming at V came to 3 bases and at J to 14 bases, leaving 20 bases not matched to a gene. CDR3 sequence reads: CASSSGQLANTDPEYF. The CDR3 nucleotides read TGTGCCAGCAGCTCGGGCCAACTAGCGAACACCGACCCCGAGTACTTC.

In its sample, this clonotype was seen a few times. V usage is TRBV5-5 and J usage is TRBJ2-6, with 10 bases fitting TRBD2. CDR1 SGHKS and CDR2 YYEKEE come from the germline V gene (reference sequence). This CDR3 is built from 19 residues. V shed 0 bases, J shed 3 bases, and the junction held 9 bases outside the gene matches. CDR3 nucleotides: TGTGCCAGCAGCTTGGATATGCTAGCGGGAGTTCATGGGGCCAACGTCCTGACTTTC. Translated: CASSLDMLAGVHGANVLTF.

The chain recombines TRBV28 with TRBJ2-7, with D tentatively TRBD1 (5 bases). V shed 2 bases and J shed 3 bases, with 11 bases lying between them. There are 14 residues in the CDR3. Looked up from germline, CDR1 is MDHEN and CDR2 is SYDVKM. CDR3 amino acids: CASSLVPGYYEQYF. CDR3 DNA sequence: TGTGCCAGCAGTTTAGTACCAGGGTACTACGAGCAGTACTTC.

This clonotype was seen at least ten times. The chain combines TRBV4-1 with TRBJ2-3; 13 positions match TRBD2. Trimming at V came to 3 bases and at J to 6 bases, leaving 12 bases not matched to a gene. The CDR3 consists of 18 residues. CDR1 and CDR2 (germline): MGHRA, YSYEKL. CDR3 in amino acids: CASSHSGTSGTSRDTQYF. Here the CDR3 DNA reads TGCGCCAGCAGCCACTCCGGGACTAGCGGGACCTCCCGGGATACGCAGTATTTT.

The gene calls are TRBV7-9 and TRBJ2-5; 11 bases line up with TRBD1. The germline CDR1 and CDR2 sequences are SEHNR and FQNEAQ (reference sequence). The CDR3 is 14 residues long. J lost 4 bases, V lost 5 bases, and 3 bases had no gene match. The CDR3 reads CASSAGTGGETQYF. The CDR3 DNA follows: TGTGCCAGCAGCGCAGGGACAGGGGGAGAGACCCAGTACTTC.

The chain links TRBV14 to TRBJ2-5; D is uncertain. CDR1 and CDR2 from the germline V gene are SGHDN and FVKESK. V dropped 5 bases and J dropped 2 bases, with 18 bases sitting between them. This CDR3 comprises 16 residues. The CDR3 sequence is CASSYSRFPSQETQYF. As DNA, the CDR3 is TGTGCCAGCAGCTATAGTCGTTTCCCTAGTCAAGAGACCCAGTACTTC.

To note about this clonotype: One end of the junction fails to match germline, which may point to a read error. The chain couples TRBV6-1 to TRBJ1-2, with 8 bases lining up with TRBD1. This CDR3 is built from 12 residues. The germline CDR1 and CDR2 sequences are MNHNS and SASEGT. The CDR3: CASNEGRGRNTF. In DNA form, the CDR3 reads TGTGCCAGCAATGAAGGCAGGGGGCGGAACACCTTC.

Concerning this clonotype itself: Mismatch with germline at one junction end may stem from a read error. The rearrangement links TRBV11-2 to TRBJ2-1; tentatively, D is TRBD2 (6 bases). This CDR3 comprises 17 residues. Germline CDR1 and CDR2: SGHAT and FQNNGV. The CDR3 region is CSSSLRGWEWSYNEQFF. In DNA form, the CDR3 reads TGTTCCAGCAGCCTGCGGGGATGGGAGTGGTCCTACAATGAGCAGTTCTTC. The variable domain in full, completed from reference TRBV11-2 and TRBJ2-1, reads EAGVAQSPRYKIIEKRQSVAFWCNPISGHATLYWYQQILGQGPKLLIQFQNNGVVDDSQLPKDRFSAERLKGVDSTLKIQPAKLEDSAVYLCSSSLRGWEWSYNEQFFGPGTRLTVL.

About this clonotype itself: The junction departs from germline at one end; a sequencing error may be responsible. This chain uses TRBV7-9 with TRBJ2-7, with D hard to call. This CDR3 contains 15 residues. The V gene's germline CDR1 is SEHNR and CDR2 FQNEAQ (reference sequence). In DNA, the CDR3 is TGTGTCAGCAGCAGGCTCCTGGGATTAGCTCACGAGCAGTACTTC. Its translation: CVSSRLLGLAHEQYF.

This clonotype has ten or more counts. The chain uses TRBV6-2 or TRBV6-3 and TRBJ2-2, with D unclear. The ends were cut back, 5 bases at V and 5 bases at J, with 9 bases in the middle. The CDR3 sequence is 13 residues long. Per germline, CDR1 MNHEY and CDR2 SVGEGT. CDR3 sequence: CASSIDWTGELFF. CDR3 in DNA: TGTGCCAGCAGTATAGATTGGACCGGGGAGCTGTTTTTT.

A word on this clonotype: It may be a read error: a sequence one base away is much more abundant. CDR3 nucleotides: TGCAGCGTTGAGCCCCCGGCCCAGAACTTC. Its translation is CSVEPPAQNF. V is TRBV29-1 and J is TRBJ2-5, with unresolved D. This CDR3 is 10 amino acids long. Germline CDR1 and CDR2: SQVTM and ANQGSEA.

This chain's CDR3 is CASSLITSGMVEQFF. Here the CDR3 DNA reads TGTGCCAGCAGCTTAATCACTAGCGGGATGGTTGAGCAGTTCTTC. The V and J genes are TRBV7-9 and TRBJ2-1; TRBD2 matches at 10 bases. With 2 bases clipped from V and 9 bases from J, the junction kept 7 bases outside the gene matches. The germline V gene encodes CDR1 SEHNR and CDR2 FQNEAQ (reference sequence). The CDR3 has 15 residues.

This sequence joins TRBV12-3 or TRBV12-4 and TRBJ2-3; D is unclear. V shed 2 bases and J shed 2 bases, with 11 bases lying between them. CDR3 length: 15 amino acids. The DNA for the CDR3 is TGTGCCAGCAGTTTACCGTGGGATTTCACAGATACGCAGTATTTT. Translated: CASSLPWDFTDTQYF.

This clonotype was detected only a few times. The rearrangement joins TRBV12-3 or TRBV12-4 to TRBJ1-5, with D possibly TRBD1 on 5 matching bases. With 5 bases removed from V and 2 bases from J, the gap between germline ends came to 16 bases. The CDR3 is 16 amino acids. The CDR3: CASSPGTGFRNQPQHF. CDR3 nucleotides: TGTGCCAGCAGTCCGGGGACGGGCTTTCGCAATCAGCCCCAGCATTTT.